This T cell receptor (beta chain) emerged from a study of radiotherapy plus CTLA-4 blockade in lung cancer. The protocol was immunoSEQ multiplex PCR, while the TCRdb copy is restricted to in-frame clones and leaves out a portion. This sample has fewer than 100,000 clones, with roughly four fifths found just once. CDR3 size: 14 residues. The germline gives CDR1 LNHDA, CDR2 SQIVND (reference sequence). V lost 7 bases to trimming and J lost 0 bases, with 10 bases between them. The sample here was peripheral blood, taken from a patient treated with radiotherapy plus ipilimumab. The chain is built from TRBV19 and TRBJ1-5; D unclear. This clonotype was sampled from a human donor with non-small cell lung cancer who had stable disease on radiotherapy plus ipilimumab. The CDR3 loop reads CASTTRYSNQPQHF. The DNA of the CDR3 is TGTGCCAGTACCACCCGGTATAGCAATCAGCCCCAGCATTTT.